The 20 T cell receptor beta chains below come from one sample, sequenced in a study of blood T cell repertoires in COVID-19. Produced via immunoSEQ multiplex PCR; TCRdb's table is partial and in-frame only. The table records about 230,000 clones, roughly four fifths of them present only once. The sequencing input was peripheral blood. These receptors all stem from a woman older than 75 with COVID-19, enrolled during active disease.

The rearrangement links TRBV4-1 to TRBJ2-3; D call uncertain. Germline lookup yields CDR1 MGHRA and CDR2 YSYEKL. The CDR3 totals 15 residues. V lost 3 bases, J lost 0 bases, and 10 bases lay in between. CDR3 residues: CASSHKHPSTDTQYF. The CDR3 DNA reads as TGCGCCAGCAGCCATAAGCACCCTAGCACAGATACGCAGTATTTT.

The gene calls are TRBV5-5 and TRBJ2-1; the match to TRBD2 covers 11 bases. From germline, CDR1 is SGHKS and CDR2 YYEKEE (reference sequence). V shed 4 bases and J 9 bases; nucleotides not matched to a gene: 9. The CDR3 is made up of 15 amino acids. As DNA, the CDR3 is TGTGCCAGCAGCCCTATAGCGGGGGGGCCAGGTGAGCAGTTCTTC. This sequence encodes CASSPIAGGPGEQFF.

This clone occurred many times. The V gene is TRBV18, the J gene TRBJ1-5, with 9 bases fitting TRBD1. Germline assignment: CDR1 KGHSH and CDR2 LQKENI. There are 15 residues in the CDR3. The V gene end was trimmed by 0 bases and the J gene end by 6 bases; junction bases not matched to a gene: 3. CDR3 DNA: TGTGCCAGCTCACCACCGGGGACAGGGATTCAGCCCCAGCATTTT. Translation: CASSPPGTGIQPQHF.

The chain combines TRBV6-5 with TRBJ2-1; 9 positions agree with TRBD2. This CDR3 is built from 16 residues. Germline V CDR1 and CDR2: MNHEY, SVGAGI. V shed 0 bases, J shed 9 bases, and the junction held 9 bases outside the gene matches. For the CDR3, the DNA is TGTGCCAGCAGTTACTCCTCTAGCGGGATAGTATCTGAGCAGTTCTTC. It codes for CASSYSSSGIVSEQFF.

This rearrangement joins TRBV6-5 to TRBJ2-5, with D tentatively TRBD2 (5 bases). The ends were cut back, 5 bases at V and 4 bases at J, with 5 bases in the middle. Germline V lookup: CDR1 MNHEY, CDR2 SVGAGI. This CDR3 region has 11 residues. The CDR3 sequence: CASSTRETQYF. The DNA for the CDR3 is TGTGCCAGCAGTACTAGAGAGACCCAGTACTTC.

The V and J genes are TRBV27 and TRBJ2-7; D remains unclear. Germline-derived CDR1 and CDR2 are MNHEY and SMNVEV (reference sequence). V lost 2 bases to trimming and J lost 3 bases, with 14 bases between them. The CDR3 extends over 15 amino acids. In DNA, the CDR3 is TGTGCCAGCAGTTTAGCCCTGGGCAGGATCTACGAGCAGTACTTC. Its translation is CASSLALGRIYEQYF.

The chain uses TRBV24-1 and TRBJ1-1, with 7 positions matching TRBD1. After removal of 2 bases from V and 5 bases from J, the junction contained 7 bases not matched to a gene. Germline CDR1 KGHDR, CDR2 SFDVKD. This CDR3 contains 15 residues. Written as DNA, the CDR3 is TGTGCCACCAGTGATTCTCGACAGGGTGAAACTGAAGCTTTCTTT. Amino acid sequence: CATSDSRQGETEAFF.

The gene calls are TRBV19 and TRBJ2-1; D might be TRBD1 (6 bases). V gave up 3 bases and J gave up 9 bases, with 15 bases separating them. In germline, CDR1 is LNHDA, CDR2 SQIVND (reference sequence). The length of the CDR3 is 14 residues. In nucleotides, the CDR3 is TGTGCCAGTAGTATCCCAGGGGAAGGGTTTGAGCAGTTCTTC. Translated, it gives CASSIPGEGFEQFF.

This chain connects TRBV9 to TRBJ1-5; D uncertain. The CDR3 is made up of 13 amino acids. Between the trimmed V and J ends, which lost 0 bases and 4 bases, there was a span of 5 bases. CDR1 SGDLS and CDR2 YYNGEE come from the germline V gene. This CDR3 is CASSVDTNQPQHF. DNA of the CDR3: TGTGCCAGCAGCGTAGACACAAATCAGCCCCAGCATTTT.

V usage is TRBV15 and J usage is TRBJ1-6; tentatively, D is TRBD1 (5 bases). The germline V and J ends were trimmed by 7 bases and 4 bases, with 11 bases remaining between them. The length of the CDR3 is 14 residues. In germline, CDR1 is LNHNV, CDR2 YYDKDF (reference sequence). The CDR3 region is CATTRGNYNSPLHF. The DNA of the CDR3 is TGTGCCACCACTAGGGGAAATTATAATTCACCCCTCCACTTT.

V gene TRBV7-8 combines with J gene TRBJ2-7; D is possibly TRBD2 (6 bases). The length of the CDR3 is 13 residues. Germline CDR1 reads SGHVS; CDR2 reads FQNEAQ. Trimming pared 8 bases from V and 3 bases from J, leaving 14 bases between. The CDR3 DNA is TGTGCCAGCGACCCGGGACTGGGCTACGAGCAGTACTTC. The encoded protein is CASDPGLGYEQYF.

The genes are TRBV2 and TRBJ1-4, with TRBD1 matching 11 bases. V dropped 6 bases and J dropped 7; count of bases not matched to a gene: 7. Germline CDR1 reads SNHLY; CDR2 reads FYNNEI. This CDR3 is 15 amino acids long. The CDR3 DNA reads TGTGCCAGCAGGCGTACCGGGACAGGGGGTGAAAAACTGTTTTTT. Encoded protein: CASRRTGTGGEKLFF.

In DNA, the CDR3 is TGCAGCGTTGAATTTCGGGGTGGATACGAGCAGTACTTC. Its protein is CSVEFRGGYEQYF. The rearrangement uses TRBV29-1 and TRBJ2-7, with D tentatively TRBD2 (5 bases). Germline CDR1 SQVTM, CDR2 ANQGSEA. The V end lost 2 bases, the J end lost 4 bases, and 12 bases lay between the germline ends. The CDR3 extends over 13 amino acids.

The chain employs TRBV2 and TRBJ1-2, with D tentatively TRBD1 (6 bases). The germline gives CDR1 SNHLY, CDR2 FYNNEI. The CDR3 has 14 amino acids. The V and J ends lost 4 bases and 4 bases respectively, with 13 bases between them. The CDR3 loop is CASSAQGPSYGYTF. CDR3 DNA sequence: TGTGCCAGCAGTGCGCAGGGGCCGTCCTATGGCTACACCTTC.

This sequence joins TRBV4-2 and TRBJ2-2; D is perhaps TRBD2 (6 bases). The CDR3 runs 15 residues. V was clipped by 3 bases and J by 5 bases, with 13 bases between them. Germline V CDR1 and CDR2: LGHNA, YNFKEQ. The CDR3 DNA sequence: TGTGCCAGCAGCCAGAGGGCGGGGACTACCGGGGAGCTGTTTTTT. It specifies CASSQRAGTTGELFF.

The rearrangement links TRBV3-1 (or the pseudogene TRBV3-2) to TRBJ1-1; D gene uncertain. The CDR3 is 13 residues long. V shed 4 bases and J shed 5 bases, with 11 bases lying between them. Per the germline V gene, CDR1 is LGHDT and CDR2 is YNNKEL (reference sequence). The CDR3, as DNA: TGTGCCAGCAGCCCCACCGGGAGGACTGAAGCTTTCTTT. It specifies CASSPTGRTEAFF.

J is TRBJ2-1 and V is TRBV5-1; 8 bases map to TRBD1. This CDR3 is built from 16 residues. Per germline, CDR1 SGHRS and CDR2 YFSETQ. J gave up 3 bases and V 2 bases, and 7 bases lay outside the gene matches. CDR3 nucleotide sequence: TGCGCCAGCAGCTTTCGGACAGGGAGAATCTACAATGAGCAGTTCTTC. As protein: CASSFRTGRIYNEQFF.

For the CDR3, the DNA is TGTGCCAGCAGCGTCTCAGGGGGGTTAGAAGGCTACACCTTC. As protein: CASSVSGGLEGYTF. The rearrangement uses TRBV9 and TRBJ1-2; 7 bases match TRBD1. This CDR3 has 14 amino acids. Germline V lookup: CDR1 SGDLS, CDR2 YYNGEE. J lost 8 bases, V lost 2 bases, and 9 bases had no gene match.

This clone was observed once. V usage is TRBV3-1 (or the pseudogene TRBV3-2) and J usage is TRBJ2-3; 7 bases align to TRBD1. Germline loops: CDR1 LGHDT, CDR2 YNNKEL (reference sequence). Trimming removed 5 bases from V and 3 bases from J; junction bases left unmatched: 2. The CDR3 is made up of 13 amino acids. The CDR3 loop is CASSSRGTDTQYF. The CDR3, as DNA: TGTGCCAGCAGCAGCAGGGGGACAGATACGCAGTATTTT.

The rearrangement uses TRBV25-1 and TRBJ1-6; a possible D gene is TRBD1 (5 bases). Germline CDR1 and CDR2: MGHDK and SYGVNS. The CDR3 length is 13 residues. The germline V and J ends were trimmed by 7 bases and 7 bases, with 11 bases remaining between them. The CDR3 nucleotides are TGTGCCAGCACGGGAGAGGGGAATTCACCCCTCCACTTT. Amino acid sequence: CASTGEGNSPLHF.